The 19 T cell receptor beta chains below were found in one sample sequenced in a study of beta chain features in type 1 diabetes. General observations from the study: Shorter TCRB CDR3s, moderately but significantly so, were found in Type 1 diabetes patients in all four CD4+ subsets.

Every isolated RNA sample was fully reverse transcribed, so sequencing captured expressed TCRB transcripts. Method: immunoSEQ multiplex PCR; TCRdb's copy keeps in-frame clones and lacks some. The sample yields 600,000 or so clones, over 11% seen once. The antigens for these receptors are not known. The sample taken for sequencing was naive CD4+ T cells from blood. The receptors come from a man younger than 35 with type 1 diabetes.

This clone was counted only a few times. Different DNA sequences within this sample yield the same CDR3. The chain recombines TRBV9 with TRBJ2-5; TRBD1 matches 8 bases. The germline CDR1 and CDR2 sequences are SGDLS and YYNGEE. With 0 bases clipped from V and 1 base from J, the junction kept 2 bases outside the gene matches. This CDR3 contains 15 residues. CDR3 sequence: CASSVGDRGQETQYF. For the CDR3, the DNA is TGTGCCAGCAGCGTAGGAGACAGGGGCCAAGAGACCCAGTACTTC. Variable domain in full (rest from reference TRBV9 and TRBJ2-5): DSGVTQTPKHLITATGQRVTLRCSPRSGDLSVYWYQQSLDQGLQFLIQYYNGEERAKGNILERFSAQQFPDLHSELNLSSLELGDSALYFCASSVGDRGQETQYFGPGTRLLVL.

This clone was picked up a small number of times. The chain joins TRBV7-2 to TRBJ2-7, with D maybe TRBD1 (6 bases). This CDR3 contains 15 residues. Trimming left V 5 bases short and J 0 bases short, with 14 bases between. CDR1 is SGHTA, CDR2 FQGNSA, per germline. The CDR3 sequence is CASSLTGLYSYEQYF. In DNA form, the CDR3 reads TGTGCCAGCAGCCTGACAGGTTTATACTCCTACGAGCAGTACTTC.

This clone was seen a handful of times. The CDR3 sequence: CASSPLQGGLWDYGYTF. The CDR3 nucleotides read TGTGCCAGCAGTCCCCTCCAGGGAGGATTGTGGGACTATGGCTACACCTTC. V and J are TRBV27 and TRBJ1-2, with TRBD1 as a possible D gene (5 bases). Trimming pared 5 bases from V and 3 bases from J, leaving 22 bases between. The CDR3 loop spans 17 amino acids. Germline V gene data show CDR1 as MNHEY and CDR2 as SMNVEV (reference sequence).

The chain recombines TRBV28 with TRBJ1-4; 7 positions match TRBD1. Germline values: CDR1 MDHEN, CDR2 SYDVKM. The junction had 7 bases not matched to a gene; V was cut back by 6 bases and J by 3 bases. The CDR3 extends over 15 amino acids. The CDR3 protein is CASSRFQGANEKLFF. The CDR3 DNA reads as TGTGCCAGCAGCCGTTTCCAGGGGGCTAATGAAAAACTGTTTTTT. The full variable domain, with the rest looked up from reference TRBV28 and TRBJ1-4, is DVKVTQSSRYLVKRTGEKVFLECVQDMDHENMFWYRQDPGLGLRLIYFSYDVKMKEKGDIPEGYSVSREKKERFSLILESASTNQTSMYLCASSRFQGANEKLFFGSGTQLSVL.

The chain has TRBV30 and TRBJ1-2; 11 nucleotides align to TRBD1. The V segment lost 8 bases and the J segment 4 bases; nucleotides outside the gene matches: 3. This CDR3 has 12 amino acids. The V gene's germline CDR1 is GTSNPN and CDR2 SVGIG (reference sequence). This CDR3 reads CAGTGGSYGYTF. The CDR3 region has the DNA TGTGCCGGGACAGGGGGGAGCTATGGCTACACCTTC. Using reference TRBV30 and TRBJ1-2 for the parts outside the CDR3, the full variable domain is SQTIHQWPATLVQPVGSPLSLECTVEGTSNPNLYWYRQAAGRGLQLLFYSVGIGQISSEVPQNLSASRPQDRQFILSSKKLLLSDSGFYLCAGTGGSYGYTFGSGTRLTVV.

The chain uses TRBV20-1 and TRBJ2-7; D gene uncertain. This CDR3 spans 11 amino acids. V gave up 3 bases and J gave up 3 bases, with 6 bases separating them. CDR1 is DFQATT and CDR2 is SNEGSKA in the germline V gene (reference sequence). The DNA for the CDR3 is TGCAGTGCTAGTTACAGCTACGAGCAGTACTTC. Amino acid sequence: CSASYSYEQYF.

This clone was recorded a few times. The J gene is TRBJ2-5, the V gene TRBV7-9, with a weak D call TRBD2 (6 bases). Germline CDR1 reads SEHNR; CDR2 reads FQNEAQ (reference sequence). The V end was cut by 3 bases, the J end by 2 bases, with 13 bases between. The CDR3 consists of 15 residues. The CDR3, as DNA: TGTGCCAGCAGCTTGAACCCCCGGGGGCAAGAGACCCAGTACTTC. It is translated as CASSLNPRGQETQYF.

The chain carries TRBV7-2 and TRBJ2-1; 8 bases map to TRBD2. This CDR3 has 16 residues. The germline CDR1 and CDR2 sequences are SGHTA and FQGNSA. Losses at the gene ends were 5 bases for V and 6 bases for J; bases not matched to a gene: 12. CDR3 DNA: TGTGCCAGCAGCCCAAAGCGAGTGACTAGCGCCAATGAGCAGTTCTTC. Residues: CASSPKRVTSANEQFF.

The V gene is TRBV6-5, the J gene TRBJ2-7; D is possibly TRBD2 (7 bases). The V and J ends lost 5 bases and 3 bases respectively, with 14 bases between them. CDR1 is MNHEY, CDR2 SVGAGI, per germline. There are 14 residues in the CDR3. In DNA form, the CDR3 reads TGTGCCAGCAGTATCTCGGGGGGCCTCTACGAGCAGTACTTC. This encodes CASSISGGLYEQYF.

This clone was recorded a few times. The rearrangement links TRBV15 to TRBJ2-1, with TRBD1 matching 7 bases. The germline gives CDR1 LNHNV, CDR2 YYDKDF (reference sequence). The CDR3 spans 15 residues. V was pared by 4 bases and J by 4 bases, with 7 bases of the junction left unmatched. The CDR3 protein is CATSISSGGYNEQFF. Here the CDR3 DNA reads TGTGCCACCAGCATATCTTCAGGGGGATACAATGAGCAGTTCTTC.

For the CDR3, the DNA is TGTGCCAGCAGCGTAGGTGATGCATCCGATCCTCCCTATGGCTACACCTTC. Translating gives CASSVGDASDPPYGYTF. The J gene is TRBJ1-2, the V gene TRBV9; D ambiguous. V was clipped by 0 bases and J by 4 bases, with 19 bases between them. The CDR3 loop spans 17 amino acids. CDR1 is SGDLS and CDR2 is YYNGEE in the germline V gene.

A few counts support this clone. This chain joins TRBV18 and TRBJ2-7; 7 nucleotides agree with TRBD1. J was trimmed by 2 bases and V by 2 bases; bases with no gene match: 3. The CDR3 is 14 residues long. Germline loops: CDR1 KGHSH, CDR2 LQKENI. The chain's CDR3 is CASSPGTEPYEQYF. The CDR3 DNA sequence: TGTGCCAGCTCACCAGGGACAGAGCCCTACGAGCAGTACTTC.

The gene calls are TRBV9 and TRBJ2-3; 9 nucleotides match TRBD2. Trimming at V came to 0 bases and at J to 3 bases, leaving 8 bases not matched to a gene. The length of the CDR3 is 17 residues. Germline-derived CDR1 and CDR2 are SGDLS and YYNGEE. The CDR3 sequence: CASSVVSSGDLTDTQYF. DNA for the CDR3: TGTGCCAGCAGCGTAGTCTCTAGCGGGGACTTGACAGATACGCAGTATTTT. Variable domain in full (rest from reference TRBV9 and TRBJ2-3): DSGVTQTPKHLITATGQRVTLRCSPRSGDLSVYWYQQSLDQGLQFLIQYYNGEERAKGNILERFSAQQFPDLHSELNLSSLELGDSALYFCASSVVSSGDLTDTQYFGPGTRLTVL.

The chain links TRBV9 to TRBJ2-1; no clear D gene. CDR1 SGDLS and CDR2 YYNGEE come from the germline V gene. The CDR3 length is 15 residues. Deletions cut 3 bases from V and 5 bases from J, with 15 bases between. The DNA of the CDR3 is TGTGCCAGCAGCGCCACGGGCAGTCGTAACAATGAGCAGTTCTTC. This encodes CASSATGSRNNEQFF.

This clone was detected only a few times. V is TRBV7-3 and J is TRBJ1-2; weak D call: TRBD1 (6 bases). With 1 base removed from V and 4 bases from J, the gap between germline ends came to 13 bases. This CDR3 is built from 15 residues. Germline lookup yields CDR1 SGHTA and CDR2 FQGTGA. The CDR3 protein is CASSLRAGDIYGYTF. The CDR3 coding sequence is TGTGCCAGCAGCTTAAGGGCAGGGGATATCTATGGCTACACCTTC.

This clone was recorded a few times. The chain couples TRBV9 to TRBJ2-1; TRBD1 aligns across 9 bases. V gave up 1 base and J gave up 8 bases; unmatched junction bases: 4. Germline assignment: CDR1 SGDLS and CDR2 YYNGEE. The CDR3 length is 14 residues. CDR3 sequence: CASSVYTGGYEQFF. CDR3 coding DNA: TGTGCCAGCAGCGTATATACAGGGGGCTATGAGCAGTTCTTC.

This clone was detected a few times. This chain connects TRBV19 to TRBJ2-1; the D is unclear. The CDR3 loop spans 16 amino acids. Trimming cost V 3 bases and J 0 bases, with 12 bases left between them. Germline V lookup: CDR1 LNHDA, CDR2 SQIVND (reference sequence). CDR3: CASSIYTDSSYNEQFF. CDR3 nucleotides: TGTGCCAGTAGTATCTACACGGATTCCTCCTACAATGAGCAGTTCTTC.

This chain uses TRBV27 with TRBJ2-5; D unclear. This CDR3 region has 13 residues. Trimming pared 1 base from V and 2 bases from J, leaving 5 bases between. Germline assignment: CDR1 MNHEY and CDR2 SMNVEV (reference sequence). CDR3 DNA: TGTGCCAGCAGTTTATTACCGCAAGAGACCCAGTACTTC. Protein product: CASSLLPQETQYF.

There are a few counts of this clone. Other nucleotide sequences in the sample specify the same CDR3. The chain couples TRBV6-5 to TRBJ2-7, with 10 bases aligning to TRBD2. The CDR3 covers 15 residues. V dropped 2 bases and J dropped 3; count of bases not matched to a gene: 4. Looked up from germline, CDR1 is MNHEY and CDR2 is SVGAGI. The CDR3 region is CASSYSASGGYEQYF. DNA of the CDR3: TGTGCCAGCAGTTACAGCGCTAGCGGGGGCTACGAGCAGTACTTC.